This record concerns one TCR beta chain sequence. Its antigen is unknown. Adults of Caucasian background living in Nashville, Tennessee made up all donors. The sample belongs to a study of shared clonotypes between healthy human individuals. Findings and limits, study-wide: The expectation was that sequencing depth would affect clonotype sharing among donors. Non-shared clonotypes had lower generation probabilities than clonotypes shared by all four sorted-subset donors.

Sequencing was performed with immunoSEQ multiplex PCR; in TCRdb, only in-frame clones are kept and a portion is missing. The repertoire includes approximately 1,000,000 clones, approximately 80% of them detected once, and 0.52% sits in the top ten. The CDR3 is 14 residues long. V was shortened by 10 bases and J by 3 bases, with 16 bases between the two germline ends. Germline V gene lookup returns CDR1 SNHLY and CDR2 FYNNEI. The sequence was obtained from a man in his late teens or twenties in good health. Some clones in this sample may be carry-over from other donors' samples. Sequencing used memory CD4+ T cells from PBMCs. This sample's subset: CD45RA-negative fraction. The chain carries TRBV2 and TRBJ1-3; a weak D match, TRBD1 (6 bases). The CDR3 DNA follows: TGTGCCACCCGGTTCGGACAGATTGGAAACACCATATATTTT. It is translated as CATRFGQIGNTIYF.